The rows below give T cell receptor beta chains drawn from one sample of a study of blood T cells in healthy people across ages. TCRdb recomputed calls from the 5' RACE reads with MiXCR, one row per CDR3 protein. The sample lists roughly 1,000,000 distinct CDR3 sequences, around 27% occurring once. These data are also associated with another study on T cells of mothers and their children.

The sequencing sample was made of blood. These receptors all come from a girl between 2 and 10 years old in good health. Each CDR3 is given with its conserved first and last residue. The D gene is left open where the match is weak. A row's size may be missing; if present it is once, few, many or a size class.

abundance: -
j_gene: TRBJ2-7
v_gene: TRBV18
d_gene: -
CDR3aa: CASSPDGGGYEQYF
CDR3nt: TGTGCCAGCTCACCAGACGGGGGAGGCTACGAGCAGTACTTC

abundance: -
j_gene: TRBJ2-7
v_gene: TRBV11-2
d_gene: -
CDR3aa: CASSFGLTSHEQYF
CDR3nt: TGTGCCAGCAGCTTTGGTCTCACATCCCACGAGCAGTACTTC

abundance: -
j_gene: TRBJ2-3
v_gene: TRBV20-1
d_gene: TRBD2
CDR3aa: CSAPSGGDTDTQYF
CDR3nt: TGCAGTGCTCCTAGCGGGGGGGACACAGATACGCAGTATTTT

abundance: -
j_gene: TRBJ2-1
v_gene: TRBV12-5
d_gene: TRBD2
CDR3aa: CASGPSGGLRQFF
CDR3nt: TGTGCTAGTGGCCCGTCGGGGGGGCTTAGGCAGTTCTTC

abundance: -
j_gene: TRBJ2-5
v_gene: TRBV7-8
d_gene: TRBD2
CDR3aa: CASMLSAGVMVETQYF
CDR3nt: TGTGCCAGCATGCTCTCCGCGGGGGTTATGGTGGAGACCCAGTACTTC

abundance: -
j_gene: TRBJ1-2
v_gene: TRBV12-3/TRBV12-4
d_gene: -
CDR3aa: CASSSDVPNYGYTF
CDR3nt: TGTGCCAGCAGCTCGGATGTCCCTAACTATGGCTACACCTTC

abundance: few
j_gene: TRBJ2-7
v_gene: TRBV2
d_gene: TRBD1
CDR3aa: CATVDRLYEQYF
CDR3nt: TGTGCCACCGTGGACAGGCTTTACGAGCAGTACTTC

abundance: few
j_gene: TRBJ2-3
v_gene: TRBV3-1
d_gene: TRBD2
CDR3aa: CASSDGTSELPVTDTQYF
CDR3nt: TGTGCCAGCAGTGACGGGACTAGCGAGTTACCTGTCACAGATACGCAGTATTTT

abundance: -
j_gene: TRBJ1-4
v_gene: TRBV6-5
d_gene: -
CDR3aa: CASRDPLWEKLFF
CDR3nt: TGTGCCAGCAGGGACCCCCTCTGGGAAAAACTGTTTTTT

abundance: few
j_gene: TRBJ2-1
v_gene: TRBV3-1
d_gene: -
CDR3aa: CASSQRRDGSYNEQFF
CDR3nt: TGTGCCAGCAGCCAAAGGCGGGACGGGTCCTACAATGAGCAGTTCTTC

abundance: -
j_gene: TRBJ1-4
v_gene: TRBV7-2
d_gene: -
CDR3aa: CASSLASGAKLFF
CDR3nt: TGTGCCAGCAGCTTAGCGTCAGGCGCAAAACTGTTTTTT

abundance: -
j_gene: TRBJ1-6
v_gene: TRBV11-2
d_gene: -
CDR3aa: CASSLRDPLTYNSPLHF
CDR3nt: TGTGCCAGCAGCTTACGGGACCCGCTTACCTATAATTCACCCCTCCACTTT

abundance: many
j_gene: TRBJ1-1
v_gene: TRBV20-1
d_gene: TRBD1
CDR3aa: CSAGQGNTEAFF
CDR3nt: TGCAGTGCGGGACAGGGGAACACTGAAGCTTTCTTT

abundance: few
j_gene: TRBJ1-1
v_gene: TRBV12-3/TRBV12-4
d_gene: -
CDR3aa: CASSFAGWGTEAFF
CDR3nt: TGTGCCAGCAGTTTTGCAGGGTGGGGCACTGAAGCTTTCTTT

abundance: few
j_gene: TRBJ2-7
v_gene: TRBV4-1
d_gene: -
CDR3aa: CASSQEARVTYEQYF
CDR3nt: TGCGCCAGCAGCCAAGAGGCCAGGGTTACCTACGAGCAGTACTTC

abundance: few
j_gene: TRBJ1-1
v_gene: TRBV12-3/TRBV12-4
d_gene: -
CDR3aa: CASSSLRGVNTEAFF
CDR3nt: TGTGCCAGCAGCTCCCTTCGGGGGGTGAACACTGAAGCTTTCTTT

abundance: -
j_gene: TRBJ2-5
v_gene: TRBV3-1
d_gene: TRBD2
CDR3aa: CATEHGLAGAHYQETQYF
CDR3nt: TGTGCCACGGAACACGGACTAGCGGGGGCCCACTACCAAGAGACCCAGTACTTC

abundance: -
j_gene: TRBJ1-2
v_gene: TRBV6-1
d_gene: TRBD1
CDR3aa: CASSEAGGQAHYGYTF
CDR3nt: TGTGCCAGCAGTGAAGCGGGGGGACAGGCCCACTATGGCTACACCTTC

abundance: -
j_gene: TRBJ2-7
v_gene: TRBV10-3
d_gene: TRBD2
CDR3aa: CAIEPGTNYEQYF
CDR3nt: TGTGCCATCGAACCCGGGACTAACTACGAGCAGTACTTC

abundance: few
j_gene: TRBJ2-6
v_gene: TRBV7-2
d_gene: TRBD1
CDR3aa: CASSGTGTGANVLTF
CDR3nt: TGTGCCAGCAGCGGGACAGGGACTGGGGCCAACGTCCTGACTTTC

abundance: -
j_gene: TRBJ1-5
v_gene: TRBV4-1
d_gene: -
CDR3aa: CASSDQGPYQPQHF
CDR3nt: TGCGCCAGCAGCGACCAGGGGCCTTATCAGCCCCAGCATTTT

abundance: -
j_gene: TRBJ1-4
v_gene: TRBV7-9
d_gene: -
CDR3aa: CASSPRLREKLFF
CDR3nt: TGTGCCAGCAGCCCACGACTTCGTGAAAAACTGTTTTTT

abundance: -
j_gene: TRBJ1-1
v_gene: TRBV5-4
d_gene: TRBD1
CDR3aa: CASSPQGVPEAFF
CDR3nt: TGTGCCAGCAGCCCTCAGGGGGTCCCTGAAGCTTTCTTT

abundance: -
j_gene: TRBJ2-3
v_gene: TRBV29-1
d_gene: TRBD1
CDR3aa: CSVEDLGDRDTDTQYF
CDR3nt: TGCAGCGTTGAAGATTTAGGGGACAGAGACACAGATACGCAGTATTTT

abundance: -
j_gene: TRBJ2-2
v_gene: TRBV28
d_gene: TRBD2
CDR3aa: CASSFQRLAGSNTGELFF
CDR3nt: TGTGCCAGCAGTTTCCAGCGACTAGCGGGCTCGAACACCGGGGAGCTGTTTTTT

abundance: -
j_gene: TRBJ1-1
v_gene: TRBV20-1
d_gene: TRBD1
CDR3aa: CSARGQGSEAFF
CDR3nt: TGCAGTGCTAGGGGACAGGGTTCTGAAGCCTTCTTT

abundance: -
j_gene: TRBJ2-1
v_gene: TRBV6-6
d_gene: TRBD2
CDR3aa: CASSRRTSYQNNEQFF
CDR3nt: TGTGCCAGCAGTAGACGGACTAGCTACCAAAACAATGAGCAGTTCTTC

abundance: -
j_gene: TRBJ1-4
v_gene: TRBV10-3
d_gene: -
CDR3aa: CAISDSGGVFEKLFF
CDR3nt: TGTGCCATCAGTGACAGCGGGGGCGTATTTGAAAAACTGTTTTTT

abundance: -
j_gene: TRBJ2-7
v_gene: TRBV28
d_gene: -
CDR3aa: CASSGALTFSYEQYF
CDR3nt: TGTGCCAGCAGTGGGGCACTGACATTCTCCTACGAGCAGTACTTC